The 30 T cell receptor beta chains given below trace back to one sample, sequenced in a study of beta chain features in type 1 diabetes. No cognate antigen is known for these TCRs. What was sequenced were expressed TCRB transcripts, since all of the isolated RNA had been reverse transcribed. The assay was immunoSEQ multiplex PCR, and TCRdb's table has in-frame clones only and misses some. The sample lists about 640,000 clones, approximately 13% seen once, with approximately 0.11% in the top ten. Findings and caveats of the study: Type 1 diabetes patients had moderately but significantly shorter TCRB CDR3s in all four CD4+ subsets.

Sequencing was done on a sample of naive CD4+ T cells from blood. The source is a man aged 25 to 40 with type 1 diabetes.

The V gene is TRBV18, the J gene TRBJ1-2; D possibly corresponds to TRBD1 (5 bases). The CDR3 contains 13 residues. Germline assignment: CDR1 KGHSH and CDR2 LQKENI. With 0 bases removed from V and 3 bases from J, the gap between germline ends came to 5 bases. CDR3 region: CASSPPGHYGYTF. The DNA of the CDR3 is TGTGCCAGCTCACCACCGGGACACTATGGCTACACCTTC.

The rearrangement links TRBV19 to TRBJ1-2; no definite D call. Trimming shortened V by 7 bases and J by 5 bases, and 14 bases separated the two germline ends. The germline V gene encodes CDR1 LNHDA and CDR2 SQIVND (reference sequence). The CDR3 sequence is 13 residues long. In DNA form, the CDR3 reads TGTGCCAGTATCATCCGGGCAGTGTATGGCTACACCTTC. Residues: CASIIRAVYGYTF. Together with reference TRBV19 and TRBJ1-2, the CDR3 gives the full variable domain: DGGITQSPKYLFRKEGQNVTLSCEQNLNHDAMYWYRQDPGQGLRLIYYSQIVNDFQKGDIAEGYSVSREKKESFPLTVTSAQKNPTAFYLCASIIRAVYGYTFGSGTRLTVV.

V usage is TRBV28 and J usage is TRBJ2-5, with D possibly being TRBD1 or TRBD2 (6 bases each). Trimming stripped 3 bases from V and 5 bases from J, with 13 bases between. CDR3 length: 14 amino acids. The germline V gene encodes CDR1 MDHEN and CDR2 SYDVKM. The CDR3 DNA sequence: TGTGCCAGCAGTTTCCCGGGGGCGGAGGAGACCCAGTACTTC. This translates into CASSFPGAEETQYF.

This clone appeared once. CDR3 residues: CASTIARGRQPQHF. CDR3 DNA sequence: TGTGCCAGCACCATCGCCAGGGGTCGTCAGCCCCAGCATTTT. The chain combines TRBV6-6 with TRBJ1-5, with a weak D call TRBD1 (6 bases). The length of the CDR3 is 14 residues. Germline CDR1 reads MNHNY; CDR2 reads SVGAGI (reference sequence). The V end was cut by 7 bases, the J end by 6 bases, with 16 bases between.

The gene calls are TRBV5-1 and TRBJ1-5, with a weak D call TRBD1 (6 bases). CDR3 length equals 14 residues. Germline V gives CDR1 SGHRS, CDR2 YFSETQ. Trimming removed 4 bases at V and 1 base at J, with 9 bases between. The CDR3 here is CASSVDSSNQPQHF. In DNA, the CDR3 is TGCGCCAGCAGCGTGGACAGCAGCAATCAGCCCCAGCATTTT.

This clone was detected only a few times. The genes are TRBV14 and TRBJ2-3; D possibly corresponds to TRBD1 (6 bases). The CDR3 contains 16 residues. Germline values: CDR1 SGHDN, CDR2 FVKESK. Between the trimmed V and J ends, which lost 0 bases and 4 bases, there was a span of 14 bases. The CDR3 nucleotides are TGTGCCAGCAGCCAAGAGCAGGGGCGAAGTGCAGATACGCAGTATTTT. The encoded protein is CASSQEQGRSADTQYF.

V and J are TRBV5-4 and TRBJ2-1, with 7 bases matching TRBD1. The V gene's germline CDR1 is SGHNT and CDR2 YYREEE (reference sequence). The V and J ends lost 3 bases and 14 bases, in that order; junction bases with no gene match: 8. CDR3 length equals 12 residues. CDR3: CASSSPTGEKFF. The CDR3 DNA reads as TGTGCCAGCAGCTCGCCAACAGGGGAGAAGTTCTTC.

This clone was counted between two and nine times. The J gene is TRBJ2-5, the V gene TRBV14; 7 bases map to TRBD2. The V gene's germline CDR1 is SGHDN and CDR2 FVKESK. The length of the CDR3 is 14 residues. Unmatched junction bases numbered 7, after V lost 0 bases and J lost 9 bases. The CDR3 protein is CASSQDTSVLPQYF. The CDR3 region has the DNA TGTGCCAGCAGCCAAGATACTAGCGTTTTGCCCCAGTACTTC. Full variable domain (rest looked up from reference TRBV14 and TRBJ2-5): EAGVTQFPSHSVIEKGQTVTLRCDPISGHDNLYWYRRVMGKEIKFLLHFVKESKQDESGMPNNRFLAERTGGTYSTLKVQPAELEDSGVYFCASSQDTSVLPQYFGPGTRLLVL.

This chain links TRBV2 with TRBJ2-6; D is uncertain. Trimming pared 6 bases from V and 0 bases from J, leaving 9 bases between. Germline V CDR1 and CDR2: SNHLY, FYNNEI. This CDR3 has 15 amino acids. This CDR3 is CASRIGHSGANVLTF. As DNA, the CDR3 is TGTGCCAGCAGGATAGGTCACTCTGGGGCCAACGTCCTGACTTTC.

The chain couples TRBV6-5 to TRBJ2-3; 7 positions agree with TRBD1. This CDR3 is 14 amino acids long. Germline V CDR1 and CDR2: MNHEY, SVGAGI. V lost 10 bases to trimming and J lost 1 base; unmatched junction nucleotides: 8. In DNA form, the CDR3 reads TGTGCCATAGGGACAGCTTTACGCACAGATACGCAGTATTTT. Protein sequence: CAIGTALRTDTQYF.

This clone was found a few times. The chain employs TRBV7-9 and TRBJ1-6; D not resolved. CDR1 is SEHNR, CDR2 FQNEAQ, per germline (reference sequence). The CDR3 sequence is 15 residues long. Trimming shortened V by 5 bases and J by 6 bases, and 14 bases separated the two germline ends. For the CDR3, the DNA is TGTGCCAGCAGCAATATCGTAATTTCTAATTCACCCCTCCACTTT. Its protein product is CASSNIVISNSPLHF.

This clone has just a few counts. This chain connects TRBV4-2 to TRBJ1-2; D is unclear. This CDR3 region has 15 residues. V lost 0 bases to trimming and J lost 2 bases, with 10 bases between them. The germline V gene encodes CDR1 LGHNA and CDR2 YNFKEQ. The DNA of the CDR3 is TGTGCCAGCAGCCAAGAACCCCAGAGGAACTATGGCTACACCTTC. It is translated as CASSQEPQRNYGYTF.

This clone was observed a few times. The chain employs TRBV7-2 and TRBJ2-3; D perhaps matches TRBD2 (6 bases). CDR1 is SGHTA and CDR2 is FQGNSA in the germline V gene. The V end lost 6 bases, the J end lost 8 bases, and 21 bases lay between the germline ends. This CDR3 has 15 amino acids. In nucleotides, the CDR3 is TGTGCCAGCAGTCCCCCGGGACTCCGTCTCCGTACGCAGTATTTT. Protein product: CASSPPGLRLRTQYF.

The rearrangement uses TRBV5-1 and TRBJ2-3, with 14 positions matching TRBD2. The V and J ends lost 4 bases and 8 bases, in that order; junction bases with no gene match: 9. Per the germline V gene, CDR1 is SGHRS and CDR2 is YFSETQ. The CDR3 has 16 amino acids. CDR3 sequence: CASSTGTSGGHATQYF. As DNA, the CDR3 is TGCGCCAGCAGCACCGGGACTAGCGGGGGTCATGCTACGCAGTATTTT.

This clone came up a few times. The rearrangement uses TRBV4-1 and TRBJ1-3, with a weak D call TRBD1 (5 bases). Germline V lookup: CDR1 MGHRA, CDR2 YSYEKL. The CDR3 extends over 15 amino acids. V dropped 2 bases and J dropped 1 base, with 9 bases sitting between them. CDR3 amino acids: CASSQRGLSGNTIYF. The CDR3 coding sequence is TGCGCCAGCAGCCAAAGGGGATTGTCTGGAAACACCATATATTTT.

The chain carries TRBV7-2 and TRBJ2-3, with D perhaps matching TRBD1 or TRBD2 (6 bases each). CDR3 size: 16 residues. The V and J ends lost 5 bases and 0 bases respectively, with 15 bases between them. Germline lookup yields CDR1 SGHTA and CDR2 FQGNSA. CDR3: CASSPRGQGSTDTQYF. CDR3 in DNA: TGTGCCAGCAGCCCCCGGGGGCAGGGAAGCACAGATACGCAGTATTTT.

This clone was counted between two and nine times. The chain combines TRBV7-2 with TRBJ2-2, with TRBD1 matching over 7 bases. Germline V gene sequence: CDR1 SGHTA, CDR2 FQGNSA. The CDR3 is made up of 15 amino acids. V was pared by 10 bases and J by 0 bases, with 8 bases of the junction left unmatched. The CDR3 bases are TGTGCCAACCCGAGACAGGGAACGAACACCGGGGAGCTGTTTTTT. This translates into CANPRQGTNTGELFF.

This clone was observed a handful of times. This sequence joins TRBV6-5 and TRBJ2-3; no clear D. V dropped 2 bases and J dropped 4 bases, with 7 bases sitting between them. Germline V gene lookup returns CDR1 MNHEY and CDR2 SVGAGI. This CDR3 is 13 amino acids long. The CDR3: CASSYAPSDTQYF. DNA for the CDR3: TGTGCCAGCAGTTACGCACCCTCAGATACGCAGTATTTT.

The chain combines TRBV9 with TRBJ2-2; D is ambiguous. V lost 6 bases, J lost 0 bases, and 12 bases lay in between. CDR1 SGDLS and CDR2 YYNGEE come from the germline V gene. This CDR3 has 15 amino acids. CDR3 amino acids: CASTVGSSNTGELFF. The CDR3 DNA is TGTGCCAGCACGGTGGGGTCATCGAACACCGGGGAGCTGTTTTTT.

The table lists this clone with a few counts. The chain joins TRBV19 to TRBJ2-7, with TRBD1 identical over 7 bases. The CDR3 is made up of 13 amino acids. J was trimmed by 0 bases and V by 10 bases; bases with no gene match: 6. Germline CDR1 and CDR2: LNHDA and SQIVND (reference sequence). In nucleotides, the CDR3 is TGTGCCACCTCGACAGGGAGCTCCTACGAGCAGTACTTC. This gives the protein CATSTGSSYEQYF.

The rearrangement uses TRBV7-2 and TRBJ1-2; TRBD1 might be the D (5 bases). Trimming pared 5 bases from V and 1 base from J, leaving 14 bases between. Germline V CDR1 and CDR2: SGHTA, FQGNSA. This CDR3 has 15 amino acids. The CDR3 DNA sequence: TGTGCCAGCAGCCCCCCGGGGGGGAGTAACTATGGCTACACCTTC. This sequence encodes CASSPPGGSNYGYTF.

This clone has a handful of counts. V is TRBV4-3 and J is TRBJ1-2; the D is unclear. The germline CDR1 and CDR2 sequences are LGHNA and YSLEER. The CDR3 totals 14 residues. V was clipped by 1 base and J by 4 bases, with 10 bases between them. The CDR3 loop is CASSQVTESYGYTF. In DNA form, the CDR3 reads TGCGCCAGCAGCCAAGTTACAGAAAGCTATGGCTACACCTTC.

The chain links TRBV7-9 to TRBJ2-7; weak D call: TRBD1 (6 bases). The CDR3 is 11 residues long. V lost 5 bases to trimming and J lost 11 bases, with 13 bases between them. From germline, CDR1 is SEHNR and CDR2 FQNEAQ (reference sequence). The CDR3 reads CASSTGTRKYF. CDR3 coding DNA: TGTGCCAGCAGCACAGGGACAAGGAAGTACTTC.

This clone was seen more than once but under ten times. This chain joins TRBV9 and TRBJ2-2; a weak D match, TRBD2 (5 bases). The CDR3 is 15 amino acids. The ends were cut back, 5 bases at V and 0 bases at J, with 11 bases in the middle. Germline V gives CDR1 SGDLS, CDR2 YYNGEE. The CDR3 sequence: CASSLRATNTGELFF. The CDR3 DNA is TGTGCCAGCAGTTTGAGGGCAACGAACACCGGGGAGCTGTTTTTT.

J is TRBJ1-5 and V is TRBV6-1; D might be TRBD1 (5 bases). This CDR3 is built from 16 residues. V was shortened by 0 bases and J by 5 bases, with 14 bases between the two germline ends. Per the germline V gene, CDR1 is MNHNS and CDR2 is SASEGT. The DNA for the CDR3 is TGTGCCAGCAGTGAAGCTGGGGCCCGAGGGGATCAGCCCCAGCATTTT. The encoded protein is CASSEAGARGDQPQHF.

The chain has TRBV20-1 and TRBJ1-1, with 8 bases aligning to TRBD1. The CDR3 contains 11 residues. After removal of 5 bases from V and 4 bases from J, the junction contained 0 bases not matched to a gene. Germline loops: CDR1 DFQATT, CDR2 SNEGSKA (reference sequence). The CDR3 bases are TGCAGTGCTGACAGGGGCACTGAAGCTTTCTTT. The encoded protein is CSADRGTEAFF.

This clone has a handful of counts. Other DNA variants within this sample encode the same CDR3. The chain is built from TRBV29-1 and TRBJ2-1; D uncertain. The CDR3 extends over 11 amino acids. Trimming pared 4 bases from V and 2 bases from J, leaving 3 bases between. CDR1 and CDR2 (germline): SQVTM, ANQGSEA. CDR3 in DNA: TGCAGCGTTGCTACCTACAATGAGCAGTTCTTC. Protein: CSVATYNEQFF.

V is TRBV18 and J is TRBJ1-6, with 7 bases matching TRBD1. The CDR3 consists of 13 residues. The V gene end was trimmed by 2 bases and the J gene end by 9 bases; junction bases not matched to a gene: 1. CDR1 KGHSH and CDR2 LQKENI come from the germline V gene. The CDR3 DNA reads as TGTGCCAGCTCACCATCAGGGGGTTCACCCCTCCACTTT. Protein sequence: CASSPSGGSPLHF.

This clone was counted between two and nine times. In nucleotides, the CDR3 is TGCGCCAGCAGCCAAGATCGGGGGGCCTTGGGAAATGAGCAGTTCTTC. Translating gives CASSQDRGALGNEQFF. The chain has TRBV4-3 and TRBJ2-1; D may be TRBD2 (7 bases). Trimming pared 0 bases from V and 7 bases from J, leaving 16 bases between. The germline V gene has CDR1 LGHNA and CDR2 YSLEER. The CDR3 has 16 amino acids.

The CDR3 DNA is TGTGCCAGCAGCCCGGGGTCTAGCACAGATACGCAGTATTTT. This translates into CASSPGSSTDTQYF. This chain links TRBV7-2 with TRBJ2-3; a possible D gene is TRBD2 (5 bases). Deletions cut 5 bases from V and 0 bases from J, with 9 bases between. Germline CDR1 and CDR2: SGHTA and FQGNSA. The CDR3 sequence is 14 residues long.